This T cell receptor (beta chain) was sequenced during a study of cytomegalovirus exposure and HLA in healthy donors. PCR was performed using 60 Vbeta and 13 Jbeta primers. Clones were read by immunoSEQ multiplex PCR, and TCRdb kept only the in-frame ones, dropping some. The sample yields under 250,000 clones, around 78% seen once. This CDR3 has 15 amino acids. Trimming took 6 bases from V and 2 from J, leaving 14 bases between them. CDR1 SNHLY and CDR2 FYNNEI come from the germline V gene. The chain combines TRBV2 with TRBJ1-3; TRBD1 might be the D (6 bases). Material: PBMCs. The receptor's source is a boy between 10 and 17 years old in good health and CMV-seronegative. CDR3 protein: CASSAGQYPGNTIYF. DNA for the CDR3: TGTGCCAGCAGCGCCGGACAGTACCCTGGAAACACCATATATTTT.